This record covers a single T cell receptor (beta chain). Its binding antigen is unknown. There are no base qualities to consult, and no much larger clone falls within one base. The library was made by 5' RACE. Sequencing used an Illumina HiSeq 2500. A second PCR of roughly 6 to 11 cycles was performed with a sample-barcoded 5' primer and a J-beta primer mix. A template-switch 5' adaptor carrying 12 random nucleotides introduced a unique molecular identifier onto each TCR beta cDNA molecule. At least 2.5 million CDR3-containing paired-end reads were obtained from each sample. First-strand cDNA was synthesized from all RNA with the Mint cDNA synthesis kit, primed by a TRBC-specific oligonucleotide. Following uracil-DNA glycosylase treatment, a first 18-cycle PCR with universal primers M1SS and BC2_uni_R was performed on all cDNA. In the source study's methods: Each sample was normalized by randomly selecting 1 million high-quality reads, each carrying a distinct molecular identifier. Reads sharing molecular identifiers were discarded rather than binned into consensus sequences. CDR3 identification, clonotype clustering and error correction used MiTCR with a Q25 quality threshold and the strictest error-elimination algorithm. A nonparametric unseen species model with Euler transformation was used to estimate lower-bound total TCR beta diversity. Using fastp trimming at Q25 and MiXCR clonotype assembly, TCRdb reanalyzed the public sequencing data and kept in-frame beta chains. Every CDR3 protein is listed once, alongside the most common genes and DNA of its rows. The V and J calls here are based on TCRdb, not the publication. Within this sample are more than 650,000 distinct CDR3 sequences, with about 24% of them counted one time only. 22% of the sample rests with the top ten.

CDR1 SEHNR and CDR2 FQNEAQ were looked up in the germline V gene (reference sequence). Including cysteine and phenylalanine, the CDR3 has 13 amino acids. Just the 39-base CDR3 DNA is kept, in frame starting at base 1. Donors were 39 systemically healthy Caucasian individuals from Russia aged about 6 to 100 years. Ten milliliters of peripheral blood were drawn from each donor into EDTA-treated Vacutainer tubes. Ficoll-Paque density-gradient centrifugation was used to isolate PBMCs, with at least 6 million per sample. Trizol reagent was used to extract total RNA from the PBMCs, yielding at least 5.5 micrograms per sample. For every donor, flow cytometry on a PBMC aliquot measured the percentage of naive CD45RAhigh/CD27high T cells. This specimen comes from a study of blood T cells in healthy people across ages (dated by TCRdb to 2013 to 2016). For the study in its entirety: Template switching captured roughly one uniquely barcoded TCR beta cDNA molecule per two T cells in model experiments. Age-related changes in TCR beta repertoire diversity were measured in the study by deep sequencing normalized with unique cDNA molecular identifiers. The donors were split into four age groups: young (average 16 years), middle-aged (39), aged (62) and long-lived (roughly 86). To avoid experimental bias, donors of different ages were randomly spread across the sequencing lanes. Two additional independent replicas of 1 million unique cDNA reads from the same blood draw were analyzed for two donors (one aged 18 to 30 and one aged 80 or older). General study outcomes and caveats: Because profiling used bulk unsorted PBMCs, naive and antigen-experienced compartments could not be compared conclusively. The long-lived group showed more naive CD4+ T cells, fewer expanded clones and increased TCR diversity than the aged group, suggesting age selection. Estimates of total diversity from one million sequenced T cells were regarded as lower bounds and underestimates. As age increased, observed TCR beta diversity per million T cells dropped in a roughly linear way, and a significant reduction was already evident by age 40. There was a strong correlation between observed TCR beta diversity and the percentage of naive T cells measured by flow cytometry. Because the CMV infection status of the donors was unknown, age-related changes in expanded clonotypes may potentially have been confounded.

Recombination linked TRBV7-9 to TRBJ2-5; 11 nucleotides in the junction match TRBD1. The J call is in doubt because the DNA end fits TRBJ2-1 better. The sequenced material came from blood. This sequence was found in a man aged 70-80 years in good health. The CDR3 protein sequence reads: CASSWGQGDGQFF. The DNA sequence reads TGTGCCAGCAGCTGGGGACAGGGGGATGGGCAGTTCTTC.